This passage covers 27 T cell receptor beta chains from one sample sequenced in a study of shared clonotypes between healthy human individuals. The repertoire was sequenced with immunoSEQ multiplex PCR; TCRdb's copy has only in-frame clones and lacks some. The table lists 2 million to 2.5 million clones, 90% to 96% of them singletons. The sample taken for sequencing was naive CD4+ T cells sorted from blood. Documented subset: CD45RA+ positively selected. Every receptor here comes from a man younger than 35 in good health.

This chain uses TRBV29-1 with TRBJ2-7; 9 nucleotides line up with TRBD1. With 5 bases clipped from V and 6 bases from J, the junction kept 8 bases outside the gene matches. The CDR3 spans 13 residues. Germline CDR1 and CDR2: SQVTM and ANQGSEA. The CDR3 nucleotides are TGCAGCGTTCTTGGGGACAGGGAGGCCGAGCAGTACTTC. Its protein is CSVLGDREAEQYF.

The V call is TRBV15, the J call TRBJ2-5; D not resolved. The V gene's germline CDR1 is LNHNV and CDR2 YYDKDF (reference sequence). This CDR3 has 15 amino acids. The germline V and J ends were trimmed by 0 bases and 6 bases, with 14 bases remaining between them. The CDR3 is CATSRDTEMRKTQYF. CDR3 DNA: TGTGCCACCAGCAGAGATACAGAAATGAGGAAGACCCAGTACTTC. Complete variable domain (other parts from reference TRBV15 and TRBJ2-5): DAMVIQNPRYQVTQFGKPVTLSCSQTLNHNVMYWYQQKSSQAPKLLFHYYDKDFNNEADTPDNFQSRRPNTSFCFLDIRSPGLGDTAMYLCATSRDTEMRKTQYFGPGTRLLVL.

This sequence joins TRBV7-2 and TRBJ2-5; TRBD2 matches 9 bases. This CDR3 is built from 14 residues. J gave up 5 bases and V 5 bases, and 6 bases lay outside the gene matches. Germline V CDR1 and CDR2: SGHTA, FQGNSA. This CDR3 reads CASSVSGSSETQYF. CDR3 DNA: TGTGCCAGCAGCGTTAGCGGGAGTAGCGAGACCCAGTACTTC.

This chain connects TRBV29-1 to TRBJ2-1; possible D gene TRBD1, 6 bases. CDR1 SQVTM and CDR2 ANQGSEA come from the germline V gene. Trimming took 4 bases from V and 4 from J, leaving 11 bases between them. This CDR3 has 13 residues. The CDR3 is CSVGTVSYNEQFF. CDR3 nucleotide sequence: TGCAGCGTTGGGACAGTCTCTTACAATGAGCAGTTCTTC.

CDR3: CASSFSGSYGYTF. The CDR3 DNA follows: TGTGCCAGCAGTTTTTCTGGGTCCTATGGCTACACCTTC. This chain joins TRBV27 and TRBJ1-2; D not resolved. This CDR3 spans 13 amino acids. Germline lookup yields CDR1 MNHEY and CDR2 SMNVEV (reference sequence). V lost 3 bases and J 4 bases, leaving 9 bases between the germline ends.

The gene calls are TRBV9 and TRBJ1-2; a possible D gene is TRBD1 (5 bases). Germline V gene lookup returns CDR1 SGDLS and CDR2 YYNGEE. With 4 bases removed from V and 4 bases from J, the gap between germline ends came to 14 bases. The CDR3 sequence is 14 residues long. CDR3 bases: TGTGCCAGCAGCTCCGGGAGCGGGGCCTATGGCTACACCTTC. It encodes CASSSGSGAYGYTF.

V gene TRBV9 combines with J gene TRBJ1-1; 8 bases fit TRBD1. The V segment lost 0 bases and the J segment 4 bases; nucleotides outside the gene matches: 5. Germline V CDR1 and CDR2: SGDLS, YYNGEE. This CDR3 is built from 15 residues. The CDR3: CASSVEDRVATEAFF. DNA of the CDR3: TGTGCCAGCAGCGTAGAGGACAGGGTCGCCACTGAAGCTTTCTTT.

This sequence joins TRBV7-2 and TRBJ2-1, with D possibly TRBD2 on 5 matching bases. Trimming shortened V by 6 bases and J by 8 bases, and 17 bases separated the two germline ends. CDR1 and CDR2 (germline): SGHTA, FQGNSA. The length of the CDR3 is 14 residues. The CDR3 DNA sequence: TGTGCCAGCAGAAGGTCGGGTAGAGGGTATGAGCAGTTCTTC. Encoded protein: CASRRSGRGYEQFF.

V and J are TRBV5-6 and TRBJ2-7; TRBD1 is a possible D gene (6 bases). Trimming pared 4 bases from V and 0 bases from J, leaving 11 bases between. CDR1 is SGHDT, CDR2 YYEEEE, per germline. This CDR3 has 14 residues. The CDR3, as DNA: TGTGCCAGCAGCCTGGACAGAATCTCCTACGAGCAGTACTTC. It yields the protein CASSLDRISYEQYF.

In DNA, the CDR3 is TGTGCCAGCTCAGCGCGGCTAGCGGGGGTGCAGTACTTC. Its protein is CASSARLAGVQYF. The chain links TRBV18 to TRBJ2-7; 10 bases align to TRBD2. V was clipped by 5 bases and J by 9 bases; unmatched bases: 7. This CDR3 has 13 amino acids. Germline values: CDR1 KGHSH, CDR2 LQKENI.

The V call is TRBV25-1, the J call TRBJ1-6; 8 bases align to TRBD1. CDR1 MGHDK and CDR2 SYGVNS come from the germline V gene. The CDR3 contains 15 residues. Trimming removed 7 bases from V and 3 bases from J; junction bases left unmatched: 5. CDR3 sequence reads: CASTGQGGYNSPLHF. CDR3 bases: TGTGCCAGCACCGGACAGGGTGGCTATAATTCACCCCTCCACTTT.

The count of this clone is one. V usage is TRBV10-3 and J usage is TRBJ2-3, with D unresolved. The CDR3 length is 17 residues. The V gene's germline CDR1 is ENHRY and CDR2 SYGVKD. Deletions cut 0 bases from V and 0 bases from J, with 13 bases between. DNA of the CDR3: TGTGCCATCAGTGAGTCGGGGTCTTATCTTAGCACAGATACGCAGTATTTT. Residues: CAISESGSYLSTDTQYF.

This clone was seen a single time. The V call is TRBV4-1, the J call TRBJ2-3; no definite D call. V was cut by 0 bases and J by 4 bases, with 14 bases left in between. CDR1 and CDR2 from the germline V gene are MGHRA and YSYEKL. The CDR3 runs 16 residues. CDR3 sequence reads: CASSQEGWQKSDTQYF. The CDR3 nucleotides are TGCGCCAGCAGCCAAGAAGGATGGCAGAAGTCAGATACGCAGTATTTT.

The CDR3 nucleotides read TGTGCCACCAGCAGAGATAACGCCCAGGGAGATACGCAGTATTTT. Translated, it gives CATSRDNAQGDTQYF. The chain employs TRBV15 and TRBJ2-3, with TRBD1 as a possible D gene (5 bases). CDR3 length: 15 amino acids. V was trimmed by 0 bases and J by 5 bases, leaving 12 bases between them. Germline V lookup: CDR1 LNHNV, CDR2 YYDKDF (reference sequence).

The rearrangement joins TRBV5-4 to TRBJ2-6, with 10 bases aligning to TRBD1. Germline V lookup: CDR1 SGHNT, CDR2 YYREEE (reference sequence). This CDR3 region has 19 residues. The V and J ends lost 1 base and 0 bases, in that order; junction bases with no gene match: 7. The CDR3 DNA is TGTGCCAGCAGCTTGCCACGACAGGGGGCCAGCTCTGGGGCCAACGTCCTGACTTTC. It is translated as CASSLPRQGASSGANVLTF. Together with reference TRBV5-4 and TRBJ2-6, the CDR3 gives the full variable domain: ETGVTQSPTHLIKTRGQQVTLRCSSQSGHNTVSWYQQALGQGPQFIFQYYREEENGRGNFPPRFSGLQFPNYSSELNVNALELDDSALYLCASSLPRQGASSGANVLTFGAGSRLTVL.

This sequence joins TRBV11-2 and TRBJ1-1, with 10 positions matching TRBD1. The length of the CDR3 is 17 residues. The germline V gene has CDR1 SGHAT and CDR2 FQNNGV. Losses at the gene ends were 1 base for V and 2 bases for J; bases not matched to a gene: 7. CDR3 in DNA: TGTGCCAGCAGCTTAGGGGGGACAGGGGTTTCAAACACTGAAGCTTTCTTT. Translation: CASSLGGTGVSNTEAFF.

This rearrangement joins TRBV28 to TRBJ1-2; weak D call: TRBD1 (6 bases). The CDR3 consists of 15 residues. V was cut by 7 bases and J by 3 bases, with 18 bases left in between. The germline V gene encodes CDR1 MDHEN and CDR2 SYDVKM. The chain's CDR3 is CASTKTSAGDYGYTF. The DNA for the CDR3 is TGTGCCAGCACCAAGACTTCGGCAGGGGACTATGGCTACACCTTC.

This chain uses TRBV2 with TRBJ1-2, with a tentative D call TRBD1 (6 bases). Germline V gives CDR1 SNHLY, CDR2 FYNNEI. V lost 4 bases and J 4 bases, leaving 10 bases between the germline ends. This CDR3 spans 13 amino acids. This chain's CDR3 is CASSALDSYGYTF. The CDR3 nucleotides are TGTGCCAGCAGTGCCCTGGACAGCTATGGCTACACCTTC.

V is TRBV25-1 and J is TRBJ2-7; tentatively, D is TRBD2 (6 bases). The CDR3 consists of 12 residues. Germline loops: CDR1 MGHDK, CDR2 SYGVNS. V lost 4 bases and J lost 8, with 12 bases in between. The CDR3 spells CASSGGERQQYF. The CDR3 DNA reads as TGTGCCAGCAGTGGGGGGGAGCGCCAGCAGTACTTC.

The chain carries TRBV2 and TRBJ1-3, with D possibly being TRBD1 (6 bases). Trimming removed 4 bases at V and 0 bases at J, with 13 bases between. CDR1 and CDR2 from the germline V gene are SNHLY and FYNNEI. The CDR3 sequence is 16 residues long. CDR3 protein: CASSGNRVDSGNTIYF. CDR3 coding DNA: TGTGCCAGCAGTGGGAACAGGGTTGACTCTGGAAACACCATATATTTT.

This rearrangement joins TRBV5-1 to TRBJ2-2, with 9 bases lining up with TRBD1. The CDR3 loop spans 16 amino acids. V gave up 4 bases and J gave up 5 bases; unmatched junction bases: 9. The germline gives CDR1 SGHRS, CDR2 YFSETQ. The CDR3 bases are TGCGCCAGCAGCCTACAGACAGGGGGAGGAACCGGGGAGCTGTTTTTT. Its translation: CASSLQTGGGTGELFF.

V usage is TRBV19 and J usage is TRBJ1-5; 9 bases match TRBD1. From germline, CDR1 is LNHDA and CDR2 SQIVND (reference sequence). V lost 10 bases, J lost 4 bases, and 8 bases stayed unmatched. The CDR3 consists of 14 residues. The CDR3 loop reads CATEDRGYNQPQHF. In DNA, the CDR3 is TGTGCCACCGAGGACAGGGGTTATAATCAGCCCCAGCATTTT.

The chain carries TRBV6-5 and TRBJ1-5; D gene ambiguous. CDR3 length: 14 amino acids. Germline V CDR1 and CDR2: MNHEY, SVGAGI. V lost 5 bases, J lost 0 bases, and 8 bases lay in between. The DNA for the CDR3 is TGTGCCAGCAGTAAAACTAATAGCAATCAGCCCCAGCATTTT. The encoded protein is CASSKTNSNQPQHF.

The V and J genes are TRBV5-1 and TRBJ2-1, with 13 bases lining up with TRBD2. The length of the CDR3 is 16 residues. Germline values: CDR1 SGHRS, CDR2 YFSETQ. V lost 4 bases, J lost 3 bases, and 4 bases stayed unmatched. CDR3 in DNA: TGCGCCAGCAGCCCCCGGACTAGCGGGAGCTACAATGAGCAGTTCTTC. It is translated as CASSPRTSGSYNEQFF.

The rearrangement links TRBV6-1 to TRBJ2-1; D uncertain. CDR1 MNHNS and CDR2 SASEGT come from the germline V gene. Trimming took off 4 bases at V and 5 bases at J, with 18 bases between the two ends. This CDR3 has 16 amino acids. The CDR3 DNA is TGTGCCAGCAGTGGTCACACTACCACCTTGGACAATGAGCAGTTCTTC. This translates into CASSGHTTTLDNEQFF.

For this clone: The sample has other DNA sequences that encode this CDR3 too. This chain links TRBV5-1 with TRBJ1-1, with D uncertain. Germline CDR1 SGHRS, CDR2 YFSETQ. The CDR3 length is 13 residues. V was shortened by 0 bases and J by 5 bases, with 8 bases between the two germline ends. Here the CDR3 reads CASSLEANTEAFF. The CDR3 DNA reads TGCGCCAGCAGCTTGGAGGCCAATACTGAAGCTTTCTTT.

This clone showed up just a few times. The chain is built from TRBV5-4 and TRBJ1-3; D gene uncertain. This CDR3 region has 12 residues. The V end was cut by 5 bases, the J end by 0 bases, with 3 bases between. Germline V gene sequence: CDR1 SGHNT, CDR2 YYREEE (reference sequence). The chain's CDR3 is CASRSSGNTIYF. The CDR3 nucleotides are TGTGCCAGCAGGAGCTCTGGAAACACCATATATTTT.